This passage covers 19 T cell receptor beta chains from one sample sequenced in a study of shared clonotypes between healthy human individuals. Generated by immunoSEQ multiplex PCR, the TCRdb table keeps only in-frame clones and is missing some. The sample records some 2 million clones, 85% to 95% being singletons. The sequenced sample consisted of naive CD4+ T cells sorted from blood. Subset here: CD45RA+ positively selected. Every receptor here comes from a man between 18 and 29 years old in good health.

As for this clone: The same CDR3 also results from other DNA sequences found in this sample. The gene calls are TRBV5-4 and TRBJ2-3, with D unresolved. Germline values: CDR1 SGHNT, CDR2 YYREEE (reference sequence). This CDR3 has 14 residues. V lost 5 bases and J lost 3, with 13 bases in between. Here the CDR3 reads CASSSSGRTDTQYF. The CDR3 DNA sequence: TGTGCCAGCAGTTCCTCCGGGCGGACAGATACGCAGTATTTT. The variable domain in full, with the rest retrieved from reference TRBV5-4 and TRBJ2-3, is ETGVTQSPTHLIKTRGQQVTLRCSSQSGHNTVSWYQQALGQGPQFIFQYYREEENGRGNFPPRFSGLQFPNYSSELNVNALELDDSALYLCASSSSGRTDTQYFGPGTRLTVL.

V is TRBV9 and J is TRBJ1-2, with TRBD1 matching 8 bases. After removal of 3 bases from V and 10 bases from J, the junction contained 11 bases not matched to a gene. CDR3 size: 14 residues. Germline CDR1 is SGDLS and CDR2 is YYNGEE. The CDR3 protein is CASSALTGGTDYTF. CDR3 DNA: TGTGCCAGCAGCGCGCTAACAGGGGGAACGGACTACACCTTC.

This chain uses TRBV25-1 with TRBJ2-2; 12 positions agree with TRBD1. V trimming: 8 bases; J trimming: 3 bases; junction bases outside the gene matches: 4. CDR3 length: 15 amino acids. The germline CDR1 and CDR2 sequences are MGHDK and SYGVNS. CDR3 loop: CASVGTGGHTGELFF. CDR3 DNA sequence: TGTGCCAGCGTTGGGACAGGGGGCCACACCGGGGAGCTGTTTTTT.

The chain joins TRBV2 to TRBJ2-5, with D unresolved. The last part of the DNA fits TRBJ2-7 better; the J call may be wrong. The length of the CDR3 is 12 residues. From germline, CDR1 is SNHLY and CDR2 FYNNEI. The CDR3 loop reads CASSESPYEQYF. The CDR3 DNA follows: TGTGCCAGCAGTGAAAGCCCTTACGAGCAGTACTTC.

The chain has TRBV6-6 and TRBJ2-2, with 13 bases identical to TRBD2. Germline V gene sequence: CDR1 MNHNY, CDR2 SVGAGI (reference sequence). V trimming: 6 bases; J trimming: 7 bases; junction bases outside the gene matches: 8. This CDR3 has 16 residues. Written as DNA, the CDR3 is TGTGCCAGCAGACCCACTAGCGGGGGGGCCGGCGGGGAGCTGTTTTTT. Protein product: CASRPTSGGAGGELFF.

The rearrangement links TRBV30 to TRBJ2-1; 7 nucleotides align to TRBD1. Trimming cost V 3 bases and J 2 bases; bases outside gene matches: 1. Per germline, CDR1 GTSNPN and CDR2 SVGIG (reference sequence). The CDR3 runs to 13 residues. CDR3 DNA: TGTGCCTGGAGGCAGGGGGCCTACAATGAGCAGTTCTTC. This gives the protein CAWRQGAYNEQFF. The full variable domain, with the rest looked up from reference TRBV30 and TRBJ2-1, is SQTIHQWPATLVQPVGSPLSLECTVEGTSNPNLYWYRQAAGRGLQLLFYSVGIGQISSEVPQNLSASRPQDRQFILSSKKLLLSDSGFYLCAWRQGAYNEQFFGPGTRLTVL.

V and J are TRBV7-9 and TRBJ1-5; maybe TRBD1 (5 bases). Trimming removed 5 bases at V and 5 bases at J, with 19 bases between. The CDR3 is made up of 16 amino acids. Germline assignment: CDR1 SEHNR and CDR2 FQNEAQ (reference sequence). CDR3 protein: CASSPGRVYTDQPQHF. The CDR3 DNA reads as TGTGCCAGCAGCCCGGGCAGGGTTTATACGGATCAGCCCCAGCATTTT.

The rearrangement uses TRBV6-5 and TRBJ1-2, with TRBD1 as a possible D gene (5 bases). V lost 6 bases and J 8 bases, leaving 19 bases between the germline ends. The CDR3 runs to 14 residues. Germline V gene sequence: CDR1 MNHEY, CDR2 SVGAGI. CDR3 DNA: TGTGCCAGCAGCCGCGAGTTGAAGCAGGGCGGCTACACCTTC. It encodes CASSRELKQGGYTF.

This chain connects TRBV5-1 to TRBJ2-7; either TRBD1 or TRBD2 may supply D (6 bases each). The germline CDR1 and CDR2 sequences are SGHRS and YFSETQ. V gave up 4 bases and J gave up 3 bases, with 17 bases separating them. The CDR3 is made up of 15 amino acids. The CDR3 DNA is TGCGCCAGCAGCGTCGTTCCGGGGGCAAGCTACGAGCAGTACTTC. This sequence encodes CASSVVPGASYEQYF.

V usage is TRBV6-6 and J usage is TRBJ1-2; TRBD1 matches at 9 bases. The junction had 1 base not matched to a gene; V was cut back by 2 bases and J by 3 bases. Germline V gives CDR1 MNHNY, CDR2 SVGAGI (reference sequence). The CDR3 runs 14 residues. The CDR3 sequence is CASSYRDRDYGYTF. The CDR3 nucleotides are TGTGCCAGCAGTTACAGGGACAGGGACTATGGCTACACCTTC.

V gene TRBV11-2 combines with J gene TRBJ1-1; D ambiguous. Trimming stripped 1 base from V and 0 bases from J, with 9 bases between. The CDR3 spans 15 residues. Germline V gives CDR1 SGHAT, CDR2 FQNNGV. CDR3 in DNA: TGTGCCAGCAGCTTAGGTGTGGTCATGAACACTGAAGCTTTCTTT. Its protein product is CASSLGVVMNTEAFF.

The chain employs TRBV7-3 and TRBJ2-3, with 8 bases aligning to TRBD1. The V segment lost 7 bases and the J segment 10 bases; nucleotides outside the gene matches: 10. CDR3 size: 13 residues. CDR1 is SGHTA, CDR2 FQGTGA, per germline. CDR3 sequence (DNA): TGTGCCAGCAATAACAGGGGGAAGCAAGCGCAGTATTTT. This codes for CASNNRGKQAQYF.

The chain joins TRBV19 to TRBJ2-7; TRBD1 matches 10 bases. J was trimmed by 3 bases and V by 11 bases; bases with no gene match: 7. The CDR3 contains 13 residues. CDR1 LNHDA and CDR2 SQIVND come from the germline V gene (reference sequence). DNA of the CDR3: TGTGCCTGCGCCCGGGACAGGGGCTACGAGCAGTACTTC. Translating it yields CACARDRGYEQYF.

The chain recombines TRBV15 with TRBJ2-1; 7 nucleotides align to TRBD2. Per the germline V gene, CDR1 is LNHNV and CDR2 is YYDKDF (reference sequence). This CDR3 contains 15 residues. The V gene end was trimmed by 3 bases and the J gene end by 1 base; junction bases not matched to a gene: 3. CDR3 amino acids: CATSSRLASYNEQFF. CDR3 bases: TGTGCCACCAGCAGTCGACTAGCATCCTACAATGAGCAGTTCTTC.

The rearrangement uses TRBV9 and TRBJ1-1; the match to TRBD1 covers 7 bases. The CDR3 length is 17 residues. Germline V CDR1 and CDR2: SGDLS, YYNGEE. V was pared by 4 bases and J by 0 bases, with 12 bases of the junction left unmatched. CDR3 region: CASSPGVGGGLNTEAFF. The CDR3 DNA follows: TGTGCCAGCAGCCCTGGGGTAGGGGGCGGTTTGAACACTGAAGCTTTCTTT.

The chain joins TRBV7-6 to TRBJ2-7; possible D gene TRBD1, 5 bases. Germline values: CDR1 SGHVS, CDR2 FNYEAQ. V was clipped by 5 bases and J by 2 bases, with 16 bases between them. This CDR3 is built from 15 residues. The CDR3 nucleotides are TGTGCCAGCAGCCCGACCCAGACAGTAACCTACGAGCAGTACTTC. Encoded protein: CASSPTQTVTYEQYF.

J is TRBJ2-5 and V is TRBV2; D gene unclear. CDR1 is SNHLY, CDR2 FYNNEI, per germline. Trimming left V 3 bases short and J 4 bases short, with 6 bases between. This CDR3 is built from 12 residues. The CDR3 region is CASSDNSETQYF. CDR3 coding DNA: TGTGCCAGCAGTGACAATTCAGAGACCCAGTACTTC.

The chain has TRBV5-4 and TRBJ2-5; tentative D call: TRBD2 (5 bases). Germline CDR1 is SGHNT and CDR2 is YYREEE (reference sequence). V was cut by 5 bases and J by 2 bases, with 16 bases left in between. The CDR3 covers 15 residues. DNA for the CDR3: TGTGCCAGCAGAGGATCGGCGGGTTGGCAAGAGACCCAGTACTTC. Translating it yields CASRGSAGWQETQYF.

The chain employs TRBV6-6 and TRBJ1-1; TRBD1 aligns across 7 bases. The CDR3 extends over 12 amino acids. Germline-derived CDR1 and CDR2 are MNHNY and SVGAGI (reference sequence). V gave up 5 bases and J gave up 12 bases; unmatched junction bases: 9. CDR3 sequence: CASSGQVMETFF. The CDR3 DNA is TGTGCCAGCAGTGGACAGGTGATGGAAACTTTCTTT.